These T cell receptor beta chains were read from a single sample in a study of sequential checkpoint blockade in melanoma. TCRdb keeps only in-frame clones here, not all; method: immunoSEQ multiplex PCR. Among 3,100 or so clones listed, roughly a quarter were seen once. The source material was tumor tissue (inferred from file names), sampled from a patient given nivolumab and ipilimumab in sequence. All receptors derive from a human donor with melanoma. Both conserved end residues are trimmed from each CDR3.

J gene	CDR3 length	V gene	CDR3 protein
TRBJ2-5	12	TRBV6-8	ASSSGTSKETQY
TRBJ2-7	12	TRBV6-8	ASRPTSGNGEQY
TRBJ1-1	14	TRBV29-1	SVDFRALGRNTEAF
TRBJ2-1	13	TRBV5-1	ASSPWTSGRNEQF
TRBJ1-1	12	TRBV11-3	ASSLLSLNTEAF
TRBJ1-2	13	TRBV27	ASSLAGTGGYGYT
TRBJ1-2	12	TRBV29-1	SVEEWAESLGYT
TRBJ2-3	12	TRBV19	GCGGSYKGDTQY
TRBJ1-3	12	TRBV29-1	SVGGSGTGNTIY
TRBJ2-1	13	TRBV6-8	ASSVATGTYNEQF
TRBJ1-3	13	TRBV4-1	ASSPGPGAGNTIY
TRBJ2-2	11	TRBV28	AGTSSHTGELF
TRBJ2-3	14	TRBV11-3	ASSLTSGSGADTQY
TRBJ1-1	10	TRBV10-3	ASSVGGTEAF
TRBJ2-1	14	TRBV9	ASSVERGLSYNEQF
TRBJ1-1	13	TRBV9	ASSPQGNQGTEAF
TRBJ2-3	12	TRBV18	ASSKLRDTDTQY
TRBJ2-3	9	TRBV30	AWSRTDTQY
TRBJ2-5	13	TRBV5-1	ASSLAISRGETQY
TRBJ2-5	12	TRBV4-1	ASRPFAGEETQY
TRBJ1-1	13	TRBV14	ASSQVTGAGTEAF
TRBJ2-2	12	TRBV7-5	ASSLDWQGIELF
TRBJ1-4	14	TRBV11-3	ASSLTQVTLREKLF
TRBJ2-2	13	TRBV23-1	ASSEGQGLTGELF
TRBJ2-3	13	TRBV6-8	ASSRGSGVGDTQY
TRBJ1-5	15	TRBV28	ASSLEDRGLGNQPQH
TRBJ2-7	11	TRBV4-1	ASSLRLSYEQY
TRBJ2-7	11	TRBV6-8	ASGDDAPYEQY
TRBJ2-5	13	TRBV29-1	SVETGYSQRETQY
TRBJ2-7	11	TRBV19	ASSSKGAYEQY
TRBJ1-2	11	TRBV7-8	ASSPLDPFGYT
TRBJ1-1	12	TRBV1	ASRRGGDGTEAF
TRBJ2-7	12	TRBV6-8	ASRDSLPRNEQY